One and the same sample provided the 12 T cell receptor beta chains below, sequenced in a study of Graves' ophthalmopathy and Graves' hyperthyroidism. Amplification of TCR beta CDR3 regions used RNA transcripts. Following a first-round RT-PCR that used HTBI primers, a second-round multiplex PCR was carried out. In TCRdb, the multiplex PCR reads were re-called with MiXCR into one record per CDR3 protein. The data show over a million distinct CDR3 sequences, about 35% seen once. Sequenced sample: peripheral blood or thyroid tissue (not recorded which). All receptors come from an adult man with Graves' hyperthyroidism.

This clonotype was seen at least ten times. The chain links TRBV7-2 to TRBJ1-5; 9 bases are shared with TRBD1. Germline CDR1 and CDR2: SGHTA and FQGNSA. The J segment lost 7 bases and the V segment lost 4 bases, leaving 11 bases of the junction unmatched. This CDR3 is 16 amino acids long. In DNA, the CDR3 is TGTGCCAGCAGCTCCCCGGGACAGGGTTTATTCCAGCCCCAGCATTTT. This gives the protein CASSSPGQGLFQPQHF. The variable domain in full, with the rest retrieved from reference TRBV7-2 and TRBJ1-5, is GAGVSQSPSNKVTEKGKDVELRCDPISGHTALYWYRQSLGQGLEFLIYFQGNSAPDKSGLPSDRFSAERTGGSVSTLTIQRTQQEDSAVYLCASSSPGQGLFQPQHFGDGTRLSIL.

DNA for the CDR3: TGTGCCAGCAGAGCGGAAGAATTCTATGGCTACACCTTC. Amino acid sequence: CASRAEEFYGYTF. The chain combines TRBV28 with TRBJ1-2; D gene ambiguous. V was shortened by 6 bases and J by 4 bases, with 12 bases between the two germline ends. The CDR3 is made up of 13 amino acids. Germline V gene sequence: CDR1 MDHEN, CDR2 SYDVKM.

The gene calls are TRBV20-1 and TRBJ2-2; 11 bases map to TRBD2. V lost 0 bases to trimming and J lost 6 bases; unmatched junction nucleotides: 6. The CDR3 runs to 16 residues. CDR1 DFQATT and CDR2 SNEGSKA come from the germline V gene (reference sequence). The CDR3 is CSARDQLAGAAGELFF. The DNA of the CDR3 is TGCAGTGCTAGAGATCAACTAGCGGGAGCGGCCGGGGAGCTGTTTTTT.

This clonotype showed up just a few times. The chain joins TRBV6-2 or TRBV6-3 to TRBJ1-6; D is uncertain. Deletions cut 2 bases from V and 9 bases from J, with 14 bases between. The CDR3 runs to 15 residues. Germline V lookup: CDR1 MNHEY, CDR2 SVGEGT. The CDR3 spells CASSYGRTSTSPLHF. The DNA of the CDR3 is TGTGCCAGCAGTTACGGGAGGACTAGTACTTCACCCCTCCACTTT.

This clonotype was picked up many times. The V gene is TRBV7-2, the J gene TRBJ2-7; a weak D match, TRBD2 (5 bases). Germline CDR1 reads SGHTA; CDR2 reads FQGNSA. The CDR3 sequence is 14 residues long. The V end was cut by 1 base, the J end by 5 bases, with 12 bases between. The CDR3, as DNA: TGTGCCAGCAGCTTAGGAGGGCCCCGCGACGAGCAGTACTTC. As protein: CASSLGGPRDEQYF.

This clonotype was seen a few times. The V gene is TRBV5-1, the J gene TRBJ1-1, with D unresolved. Trimming took off 3 bases at V and 4 bases at J, with 10 bases between the two ends. This CDR3 contains 13 residues. Germline V lookup: CDR1 SGHRS, CDR2 YFSETQ. The CDR3 DNA sequence: TGCGCCAGCAGCTCCCCGGCACGCACTGAAGCTTTCTTT. This sequence encodes CASSSPARTEAFF. The full variable domain, in which reference TRBV5-1 and TRBJ1-1 provide the parts outside the CDR3, is KAGVTQTPRYLIKTRGQQVTLSCSPISGHRSVSWYQQTPGQGLQFLFEYFSETQRNKGNFPGRFSGRQFSNSRSEMNVSTLELGDSALYLCASSSPARTEAFFGQGTRLTVV.

This chain connects TRBV2 to TRBJ2-5, with TRBD1 matching 10 bases. V shed 6 bases, J shed 7 bases, and the junction held 8 bases outside the gene matches. Looked up from germline, CDR1 is SNHLY and CDR2 is FYNNEI. The CDR3 covers 14 residues. In DNA, the CDR3 is TGTGCCAGCAGCAGCCCCCGGGACAGGGGGACCCAGTACTTC. It specifies CASSSPRDRGTQYF.

The CDR3 here is CARRDNTETQYF. In DNA form, the CDR3 reads TGTGCCAGACGGGATAACACAGAGACCCAGTACTTC. This chain links TRBV2 with TRBJ2-5, with D possibly matching TRBD2 (5 bases). CDR3 size: 12 residues. Germline V CDR1 and CDR2: SNHLY, FYNNEI. Trimming cost V 9 bases and J 4 bases, with 12 bases left between them. Drawing the rest from reference TRBV2 and TRBJ2-5, the complete variable domain is EPEVTQTPSHQVTQMGQEVILRCVPISNHLYFYWYRQILGQKVEFLVSFYNNEISEKSEIFDDQFSVERPDGSNFTLKIRSTKLEDSAMYFCARRDNTETQYFGPGTRLLVL.

This clonotype was counted ten times or more. The chain combines TRBV20-1 with TRBJ2-5, with TRBD2 matching over 8 bases. Germline assignment: CDR1 DFQATT and CDR2 SNEGSKA (reference sequence). After removal of 6 bases from V and 5 bases from J, the junction contained 20 bases not matched to a gene. This CDR3 is 17 amino acids long. The CDR3 bases are TGCAGTGCCCCGAGGGGGACTAGTTTCCGGAAGGGGGAGACCCAGTACTTC. Protein: CSAPRGTSFRKGETQYF.

V is TRBV6-1 and J is TRBJ2-7; tentatively, D is TRBD1 (6 bases). The CDR3 consists of 13 residues. Trimming cost V 6 bases and J 4 bases, with 13 bases left between them. Germline CDR1 is MNHNS and CDR2 is SASEGT. The CDR3 DNA reads as TGTGCCAGCAGAGAAATACAGGGATACGAGCAGTACTTC. This sequence encodes CASREIQGYEQYF.

The V and J genes are TRBV28 and TRBJ1-5, with a tentative D call TRBD1 (5 bases). The V and J ends lost 10 bases and 4 bases respectively, with 11 bases between them. Germline V gene data show CDR1 as MDHEN and CDR2 as SYDVKM. This CDR3 is 12 amino acids long. The CDR3 DNA reads as TGTGCCACCTCGGGGACTAATCAGCCCCAGCATTTT. Encoded protein: CATSGTNQPQHF.

This clonotype has at least ten counts. The J gene is TRBJ1-5, the V gene TRBV20-1; D unresolved. V was trimmed by 0 bases and J by 6 bases, leaving 9 bases between them. Germline V gene sequence: CDR1 DFQATT, CDR2 SNEGSKA (reference sequence). This CDR3 comprises 13 residues. CDR3 region: CSAREFASQPQHF. The CDR3 DNA sequence: TGCAGTGCTAGAGAGTTTGCGAGTCAGCCCCAGCATTTT.